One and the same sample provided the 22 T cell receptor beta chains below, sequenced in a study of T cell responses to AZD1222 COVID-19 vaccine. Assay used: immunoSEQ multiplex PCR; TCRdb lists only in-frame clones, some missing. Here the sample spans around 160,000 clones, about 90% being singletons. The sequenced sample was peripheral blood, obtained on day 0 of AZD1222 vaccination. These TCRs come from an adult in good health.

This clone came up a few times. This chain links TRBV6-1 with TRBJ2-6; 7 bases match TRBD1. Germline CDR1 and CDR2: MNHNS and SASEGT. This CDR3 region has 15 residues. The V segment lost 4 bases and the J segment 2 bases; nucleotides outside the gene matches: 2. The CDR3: CASSGTGAGANVLTF. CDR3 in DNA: TGTGCCAGCAGTGGGACAGGCGCTGGGGCCAACGTCCTGACTTTC.

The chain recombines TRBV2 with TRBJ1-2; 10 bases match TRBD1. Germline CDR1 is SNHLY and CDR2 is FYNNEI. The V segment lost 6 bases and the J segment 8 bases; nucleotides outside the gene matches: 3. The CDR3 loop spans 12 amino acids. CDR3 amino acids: CASRGQGSGYTF. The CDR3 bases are TGTGCCAGCAGGGGACAGGGGAGCGGCTACACCTTC.

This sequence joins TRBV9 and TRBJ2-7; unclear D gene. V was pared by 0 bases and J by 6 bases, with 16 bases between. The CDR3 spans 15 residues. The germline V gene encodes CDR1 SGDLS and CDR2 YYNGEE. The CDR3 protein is CASSVEPVTTGEQYF. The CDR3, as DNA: TGTGCCAGCAGCGTAGAGCCAGTTACTACGGGCGAGCAGTACTTC.

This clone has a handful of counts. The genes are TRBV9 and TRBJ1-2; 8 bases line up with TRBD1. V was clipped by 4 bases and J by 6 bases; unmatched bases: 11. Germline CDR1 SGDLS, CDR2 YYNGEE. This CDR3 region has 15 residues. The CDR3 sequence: CASSPLGQGFDGYTF. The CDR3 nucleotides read TGTGCCAGCAGCCCTCTCGGACAGGGTTTTGATGGCTACACCTTC.

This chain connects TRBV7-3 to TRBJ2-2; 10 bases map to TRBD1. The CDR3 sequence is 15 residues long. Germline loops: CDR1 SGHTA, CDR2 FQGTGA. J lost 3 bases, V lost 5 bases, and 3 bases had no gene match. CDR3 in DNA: TGTGCCAGCAGCCGGACAGGGGGTGACACCGGGGAGCTGTTTTTT. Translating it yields CASSRTGGDTGELFF.

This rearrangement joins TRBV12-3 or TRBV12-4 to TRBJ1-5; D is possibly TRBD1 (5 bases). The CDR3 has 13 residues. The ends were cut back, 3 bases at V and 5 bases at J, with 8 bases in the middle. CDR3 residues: CASSFGGDQPQHF. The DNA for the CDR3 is TGTGCCAGCAGTTTCGGGGGAGATCAGCCCCAGCATTTT.

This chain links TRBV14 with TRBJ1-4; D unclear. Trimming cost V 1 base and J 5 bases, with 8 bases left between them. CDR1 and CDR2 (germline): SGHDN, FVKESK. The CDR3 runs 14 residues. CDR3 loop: CASSQASGNEKLFF. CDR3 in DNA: TGTGCCAGCAGCCAAGCGAGCGGGAATGAAAAACTGTTTTTT.

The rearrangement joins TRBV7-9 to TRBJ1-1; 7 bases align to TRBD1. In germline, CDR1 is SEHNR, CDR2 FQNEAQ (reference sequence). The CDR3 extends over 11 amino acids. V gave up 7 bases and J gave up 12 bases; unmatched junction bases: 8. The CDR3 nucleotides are TGTGCCAGCATTCATGGGGACAGAACTTTCTTT. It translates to CASIHGDRTFF.

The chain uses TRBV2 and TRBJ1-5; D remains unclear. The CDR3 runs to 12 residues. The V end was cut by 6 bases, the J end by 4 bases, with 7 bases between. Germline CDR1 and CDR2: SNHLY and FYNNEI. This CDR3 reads CASRQSNQPQHF. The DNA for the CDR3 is TGTGCCAGCAGACAGAGTAATCAGCCCCAGCATTTT.

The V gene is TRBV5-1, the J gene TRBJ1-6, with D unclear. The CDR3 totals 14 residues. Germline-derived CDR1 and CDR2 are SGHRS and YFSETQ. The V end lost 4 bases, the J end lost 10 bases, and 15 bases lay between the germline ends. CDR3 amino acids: CASSPQTWESPLHF. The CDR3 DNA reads TGCGCCAGCAGCCCCCAGACCTGGGAATCACCCCTCCACTTT. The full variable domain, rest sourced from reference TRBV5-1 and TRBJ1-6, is KAGVTQTPRYLIKTRGQQVTLSCSPISGHRSVSWYQQTPGQGLQFLFEYFSETQRNKGNFPGRFSGRQFSNSRSEMNVSTLELGDSALYLCASSPQTWESPLHFGNGTRLTVT.

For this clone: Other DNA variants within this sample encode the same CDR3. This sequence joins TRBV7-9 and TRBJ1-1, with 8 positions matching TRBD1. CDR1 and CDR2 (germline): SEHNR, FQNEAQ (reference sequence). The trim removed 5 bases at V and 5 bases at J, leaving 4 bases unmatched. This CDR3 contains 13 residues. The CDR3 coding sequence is TGTGCCAGCAGCCTACAGGGGGGAACTGAAGCTTTCTTT. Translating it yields CASSLQGGTEAFF.

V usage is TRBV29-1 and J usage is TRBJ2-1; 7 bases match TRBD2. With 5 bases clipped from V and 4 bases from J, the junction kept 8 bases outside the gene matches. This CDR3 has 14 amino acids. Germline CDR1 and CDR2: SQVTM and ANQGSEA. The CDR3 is CSVKGGGPYNEQFF. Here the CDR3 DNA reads TGCAGCGTTAAGGGCGGGGGTCCTTACAATGAGCAGTTCTTC.

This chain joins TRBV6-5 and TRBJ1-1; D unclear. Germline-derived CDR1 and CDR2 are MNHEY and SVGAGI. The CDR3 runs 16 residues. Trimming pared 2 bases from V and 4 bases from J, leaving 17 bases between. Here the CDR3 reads CASSYTDLNQVTEAFF. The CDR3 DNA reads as TGTGCCAGCAGTTACACGGATTTAAACCAGGTCACTGAAGCTTTCTTT.

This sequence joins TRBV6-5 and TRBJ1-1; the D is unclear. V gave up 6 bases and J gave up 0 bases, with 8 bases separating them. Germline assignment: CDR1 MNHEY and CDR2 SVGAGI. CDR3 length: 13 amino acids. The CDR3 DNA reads TGTGCCAGCAGGCCCGGACTGAACACTGAAGCTTTCTTT. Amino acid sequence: CASRPGLNTEAFF.

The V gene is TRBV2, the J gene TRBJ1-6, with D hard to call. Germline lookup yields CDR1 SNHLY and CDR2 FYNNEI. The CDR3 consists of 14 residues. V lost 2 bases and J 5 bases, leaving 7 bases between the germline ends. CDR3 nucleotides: TGTGCCAGCAGTGAAATTGGTCATAATTCACCCCTCCACTTT. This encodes CASSEIGHNSPLHF. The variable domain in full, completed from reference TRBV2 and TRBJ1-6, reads EPEVTQTPSHQVTQMGQEVILRCVPISNHLYFYWYRQILGQKVEFLVSFYNNEISEKSEIFDDQFSVERPDGSNFTLKIRSTKLEDSAMYFCASSEIGHNSPLHFGNGTRLTVT.

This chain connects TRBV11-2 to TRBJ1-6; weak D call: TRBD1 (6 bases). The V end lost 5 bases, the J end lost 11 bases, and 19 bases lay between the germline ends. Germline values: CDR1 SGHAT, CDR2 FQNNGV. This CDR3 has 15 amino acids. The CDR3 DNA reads TGTGCCAGCAGCCCGGTGGGGGGCCGGCTACCACCCCTCCACTTT. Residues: CASSPVGGRLPPLHF.

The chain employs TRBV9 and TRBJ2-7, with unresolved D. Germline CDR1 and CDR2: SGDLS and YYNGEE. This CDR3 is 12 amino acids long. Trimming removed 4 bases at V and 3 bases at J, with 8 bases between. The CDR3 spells CASSSDGYEQYF. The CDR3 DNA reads TGTGCCAGCAGCTCGGACGGCTACGAGCAGTACTTC.

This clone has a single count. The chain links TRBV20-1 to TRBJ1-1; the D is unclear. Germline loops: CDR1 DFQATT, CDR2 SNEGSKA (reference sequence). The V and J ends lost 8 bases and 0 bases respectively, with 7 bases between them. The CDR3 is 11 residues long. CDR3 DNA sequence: TGCAGTTCCCTGTTGAACACTGAAGCTTTCTTT. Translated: CSSLLNTEAFF.

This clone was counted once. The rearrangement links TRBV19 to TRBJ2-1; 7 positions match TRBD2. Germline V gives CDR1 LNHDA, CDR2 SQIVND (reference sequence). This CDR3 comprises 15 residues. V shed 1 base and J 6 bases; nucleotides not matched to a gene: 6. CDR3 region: CASSIGPSGVNEQFF. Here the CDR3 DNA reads TGTGCCAGTAGTATAGGCCCCAGCGGGGTCAATGAGCAGTTCTTC.

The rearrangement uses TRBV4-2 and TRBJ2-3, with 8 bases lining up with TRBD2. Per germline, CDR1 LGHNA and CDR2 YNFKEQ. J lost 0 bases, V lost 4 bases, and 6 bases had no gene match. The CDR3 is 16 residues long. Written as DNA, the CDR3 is TGTGCCAGCAGCCTAACGATAGCGGGGAGCACAGATACGCAGTATTTT. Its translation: CASSLTIAGSTDTQYF.

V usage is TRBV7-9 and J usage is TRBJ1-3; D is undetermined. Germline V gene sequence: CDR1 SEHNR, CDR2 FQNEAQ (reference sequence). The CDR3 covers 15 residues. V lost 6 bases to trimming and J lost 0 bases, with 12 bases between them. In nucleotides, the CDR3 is TGTGCCAGCAGTCTCCCGGGTATCTCTGGAAACACCATATATTTT. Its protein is CASSLPGISGNTIYF.

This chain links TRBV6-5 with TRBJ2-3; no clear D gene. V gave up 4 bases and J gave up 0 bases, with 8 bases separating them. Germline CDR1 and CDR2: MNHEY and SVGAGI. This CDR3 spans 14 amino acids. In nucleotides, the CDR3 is TGTGCCAGCAGTTCCGGTTCTAGCACAGATACGCAGTATTTT. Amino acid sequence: CASSSGSSTDTQYF.